The present entry profiles one T cell receptor beta chain with its context. The data were taken from a study of blood T cell repertoires in COVID-19. Across the whole study: Samples of COVID-19 (acute and convalescent) were obtained from the United States, Italy and Spain. Sources were T cells, B-cell-depleted T cells, or PBMCs; the material itself was cDNA or gDNA.

The data were produced by immunoSEQ multiplex PCR, yet TCRdb's version contains in-frame clones alone and is incomplete. The sample includes about 68,000 clones, roughly 85% of them seen just once. Trimming removed 2 bases from V and 4 bases from J; junction bases left unmatched: 4. This CDR3 region has 15 residues. Germline-derived CDR1 and CDR2 are SGHTA and FQGNSA. Material for sequencing was peripheral blood. This clonotype originated in a man in his forties or fifties with acute or convalescent COVID-19. The V call is TRBV7-2, the J call TRBJ2-1; 8 positions agree with TRBD2. CDR3 sequence (DNA): TGTGCCAGCAGCTTATCAGGGACTAGTTACAATGAGCAGTTCTTC. Translating gives CASSLSGTSYNEQFF.